This is a list of T cell receptor beta chains from one sample in a study of neurological immune-mediated disorders. TCRdb analysed the 5' RACE reads with MiXCR anew, one entry per CDR3 protein. Of about 59,000 distinct CDR3 sequences listed, roughly 3.5% were seen once; the top ten hold approximately 3.1%. The sample consisted of PBMCs. The receptors derive from a woman in her 30s with multiple sclerosis. The conserved cysteine and the conserved F or W are not part of the CDR3 here.

j_call v_call cdr3_aa
TRBJ1-5 TRBV5-6 ASSGGTGQNQPQH
TRBJ2-1 TRBV6-4 ASSNGAQTSNEQF
TRBJ2-5 TRBV4-2 ASSQSREETQY
TRBJ2-5 TRBV6-2/TRBV6-3 ASSSTGGPPAETQY
TRBJ2-1 TRBV5-1 ASSFKGLALGEQF
TRBJ2-7 TRBV6-5 ASRTGQGALGEQY
TRBJ2-7 TRBV5-1 ASRYASGETYEQY
TRBJ1-4 TRBV5-1 ASSPQGDGGEKLF
TRBJ1-6 TRBV7-6 ASSPTERSSYNSPLH
TRBJ2-3 TRBV3-1 ASSQGGAGARTDTQY
TRBJ1-2 TRBV5-6 ASTTSPHYGYT
TRBJ2-1 TRBV7-9 ASNRYNEQF
TRBJ2-1 TRBV7-7 ASSRDRDNEQF
TRBJ1-2 TRBV6-5 ASRSLGQARGGYT